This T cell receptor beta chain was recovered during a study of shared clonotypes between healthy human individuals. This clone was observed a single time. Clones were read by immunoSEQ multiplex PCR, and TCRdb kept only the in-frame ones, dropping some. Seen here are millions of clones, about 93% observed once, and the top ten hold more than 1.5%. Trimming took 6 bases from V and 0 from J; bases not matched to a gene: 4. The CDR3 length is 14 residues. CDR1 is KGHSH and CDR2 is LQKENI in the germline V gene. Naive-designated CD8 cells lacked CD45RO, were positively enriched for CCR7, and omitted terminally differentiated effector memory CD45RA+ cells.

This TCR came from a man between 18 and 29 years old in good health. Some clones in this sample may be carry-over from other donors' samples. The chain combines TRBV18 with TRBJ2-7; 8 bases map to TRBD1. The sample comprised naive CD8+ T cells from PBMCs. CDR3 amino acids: CASSSGTGSYEQYF. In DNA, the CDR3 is TGTGCCAGCTCGTCCGGGACAGGCTCCTACGAGCAGTACTTC.